The TCR beta chain described here comes from a study of cytomegalovirus exposure and HLA in healthy donors. Per the germline V gene, CDR1 is SNHLY and CDR2 is FYNNEI. Deletions cut 4 bases from V and 4 bases from J, with 2 bases between. This CDR3 region has 11 residues. The study's findings and limits: Among TCR beta chains, those listed as cytomegalovirus-associated numbered about 160. In vitro, three CMV-associated chains proved specific for CMV antigens.

Comments on this clone: The antigen is undetermined. The same CDR3 can be traced to other DNA sequences in this sample.

Repertoires were generated with immunoSEQ multiplex PCR, while TCRdb's copy carries only in-frame clones and drops some. The table has 200,000 to 300,000 clones, around 90% seen once. The chain recombines TRBV2 with TRBJ2-1; D not resolved. The receptor was isolated from a woman between 25 and 40 years old in good health and CMV-seronegative. Material for sequencing was PBMCs. For the CDR3, the DNA is TGTGCCAGCAGTGCATACAATGAGCAGTTCTTC. It is translated as CASSAYNEQFF.